This paragraph covers one T cell receptor (beta chain) sequence. V gave up 7 bases and J gave up 6 bases, with 16 bases separating them. CDR3 size: 14 residues. Per germline, CDR1 SGHTA and CDR2 FQGNSA. This table comes from immunoSEQ multiplex PCR, and its TCRdb copy is limited to in-frame clones, with some not included. The sample yields 200,000 to 250,000 clones, less than 90% seen once. The data originate from a study of blood T cell repertoires in COVID-19. Across the study: The samples span acute and convalescent COVID-19 from the United States, Italy and Spain. From T cells, B-cell-depleted T cells, or PBMCs came the material, which was cDNA or gDNA.

The sequenced material came from PBMCs or T cells enriched from blood (not recorded which). The chain uses TRBV7-2 and TRBJ2-1; D gene uncertain. The receptor comes from a woman in her 30s who had recovered from COVID-19. In DNA, the CDR3 is TGTGCCAGCAACGAGCTCCCATTAGTCAATGAGCAGTTCTTC. This sequence encodes CASNELPLVNEQFF.